The subject of this entry is one TCR beta chain. No antigen is known for it. No base quality information exists; no much larger clone differs at one position. V was cut back by 7 bases and J by 2 bases, leaving a gap of 14 bases between them. CDR1 and CDR2 are drawn from the germline V gene: SNHLY, FYNNEI. The CDR3 starts with the cysteine, ends with the phenylalanine, and has 14 residues. Only CDR3 DNA remains: 42 bases, in frame from the first base. The CDR3 regions of human TCRbeta chains were subjected to immunosequencing. Per the authors' processing: TCRs in the repertoires were compared against a reference library of SARS-CoV-2-specific TCRs that had been generated with the MIRA antigen-specificity platform. Breadth was defined as the fraction of unique TCRs that were SARS-CoV-2-associated, and depth was defined as the fraction of total T cells that were SARS-CoV-2-associated. Using the MIRA data, each spike-specific TCR was assigned both to the spike region to which the TCR was reactive and to a CD4 or CD8 class. Log10-transformed breadth and depth values were compared by one-way ANOVA with Sidak's multiple comparisons tests. Drawn from immuneACCESS, this table holds only the in-frame rearrangements with V and J called that TCRdb kept. Clones are partly lost; checked studies trace under half to an unresolved V gene and leave the rest unexplained. V, J and clone size were drawn from that table, and D and trimming were deduced from the DNA. In all, the sample holds some 140,000 clones, and 84% of those were seen once. The ten most abundant clones make up 4.1% of the sample.

This entry comes from a study of T cell responses to AZD1222 COVID-19 vaccine (dated by TCRdb to about 2021). For the study in its entirety: AZD1222 recipients given second doses at about 4 weeks or at about 12 weeks were pooled, since spike-specific TCR depth and breadth were not found to differ between the two schedules. TCR sequencing covered more than 230 trial participants: roughly 200 given two doses of AZD1222 and about 26 given two doses of MenACWY control vaccine. Trial participants were enrolled into age subgroups of 18-55, 56-69 and 70-plus years, which contained about 150, 28 and 57 TCR-sequenced participants, respectively. What the research found in general, with its limitations: In the small 56-69-year group, the increase in depth fell short of significance, most likely because of low power. Reportedly, close to half of the unique spike-specific TCRs recognized epitopes lying outside the regions that are mutated in the B.1.351 and B.1.1.7 variants. A significant rise in spike-specific TCR breadth and depth was observed after two AZD1222 doses relative to day 0 and relative to MenACWY recipients. Conclusions about previously exposed vaccinees were limited because only six AZD1222 recipients were SARS-CoV-2 seropositive at baseline. Because no day 14 peak-response samples were available, repertoires were characterized only after the peak T cell response. The whole spike protein was spanned by vaccine-associated CD4 TCRs, and dominant responses were seen in regions 160-218 and 743-854. Participants were mostly white British, with more females than males. The authors suggested clonal diversity may have been underestimated.

The time point tag for this specimen amounts to: baseline before first vaccination. Samples from vaccinated people were obtained from the UK trials COV001 and COV002, which included a single-blind randomized controlled phase 2/3 trial of AZD1222 (ChAdOx1 nCoV-19) in healthy adults. For TCRbeta chain sequencing, PBMC samples from trial participants were taken at day 0 and at day 28 after the second dose. The sequence was collected from an adult in good health. The sequencing here drew on peripheral blood, taken on day 0 of AZD1222 vaccination. Recombination connected TRBV2 to TRBJ1-2; the D gene is unclear. The nucleotides read TGTGCCAGCAAACCGGGAGATAGGAACTATGGCTACACCTTC. This codes for CASKPGDRNYGYTF.